This T cell receptor beta chain was observed in a study of T cells expressing NK-cell markers. Study details: From sorted CD3+CD56+NKG2C+, CD3+CD56+NKG2C- and CD3+CD56-NKG2C+ T cells came the TCR beta repertoires. One of eight sequenced donors was HCMV-seronegative; the other seven were seropositive. Regarding the study as a whole: Whether the expanded NKG2C+ T cell clones recognized HCMV remained unclear.

Following a re-call of the 5' RACE reads, TCRdb has one entry per CDR3 protein and lacks DNA. Its clone listing holds about 150,000 distinct CDR3 sequences. A word on this clonotype: Its target is not known.

Germline-derived CDR1 and CDR2 are SGHKS and YYEKEE (reference sequence). The CDR3 is 14 amino acids. This clonotype originated in a man between 18 and 29 years old in good health. Material: blood T cells: a sorted CD56 or NKG2C T cell subset, CD4+ or CD8+ T cells, or bulk PBMC T cells (not recorded which). The chain has TRBV5-5 and TRBJ2-7; checking the TCRdb D call of TRBD1 is not possible without DNA. The CDR3 loop reads CASSFEGQAYEQYF. The variable domain in full, with the rest retrieved from reference TRBV5-5 and TRBJ2-7, is DAGVTQSPTHLIKTRGQQVTLRCSPISGHKSVSWYQQVLGQGPQFIFQYYEKEERGRGNFPDRFSARQFPNYSSELNVNALLLGDSALYLCASSFEGQAYEQYFGPGTRLTVT.